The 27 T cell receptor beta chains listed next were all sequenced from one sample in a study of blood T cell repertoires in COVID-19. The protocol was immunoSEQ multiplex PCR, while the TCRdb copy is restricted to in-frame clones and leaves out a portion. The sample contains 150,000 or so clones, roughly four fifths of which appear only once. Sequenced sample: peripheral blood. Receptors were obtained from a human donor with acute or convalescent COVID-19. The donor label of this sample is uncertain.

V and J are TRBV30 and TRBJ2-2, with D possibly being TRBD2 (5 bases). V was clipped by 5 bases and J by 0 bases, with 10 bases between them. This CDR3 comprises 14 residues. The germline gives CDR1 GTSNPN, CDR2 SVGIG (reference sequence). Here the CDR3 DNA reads TGTGCCTGGGGGAGAGACACGAACACCGGGGAGCTGTTTTTT. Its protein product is CAWGRDTNTGELFF.

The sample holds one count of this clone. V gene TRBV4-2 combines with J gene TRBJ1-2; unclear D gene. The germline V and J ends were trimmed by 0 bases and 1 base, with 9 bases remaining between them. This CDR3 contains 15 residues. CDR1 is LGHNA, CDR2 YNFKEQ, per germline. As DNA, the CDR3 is TGTGCCAGCAGCCAAGATCCGGGGAGTAACTATGGCTACACCTTC. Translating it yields CASSQDPGSNYGYTF.

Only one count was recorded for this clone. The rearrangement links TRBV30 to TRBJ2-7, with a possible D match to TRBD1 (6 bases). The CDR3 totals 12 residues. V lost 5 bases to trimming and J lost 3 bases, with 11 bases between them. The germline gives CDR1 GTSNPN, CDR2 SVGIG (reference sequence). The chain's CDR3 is CAWGRGHYEQYF. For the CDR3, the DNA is TGTGCCTGGGGTCGGGGACACTACGAGCAGTACTTC.

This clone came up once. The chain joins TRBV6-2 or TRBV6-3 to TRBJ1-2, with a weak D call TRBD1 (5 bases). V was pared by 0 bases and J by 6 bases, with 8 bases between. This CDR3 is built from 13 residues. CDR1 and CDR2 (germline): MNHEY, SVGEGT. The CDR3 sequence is CASSYSFRDGYTF. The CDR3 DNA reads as TGTGCCAGCAGTTACTCCTTCAGGGATGGCTACACCTTC.

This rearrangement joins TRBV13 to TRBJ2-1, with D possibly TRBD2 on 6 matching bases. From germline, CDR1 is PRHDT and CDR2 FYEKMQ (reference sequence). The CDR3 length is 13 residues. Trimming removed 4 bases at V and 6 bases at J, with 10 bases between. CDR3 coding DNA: TGTGCCAGCAGCTCCCGGACTATCAATGAGCAGTTCTTC. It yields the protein CASSSRTINEQFF.

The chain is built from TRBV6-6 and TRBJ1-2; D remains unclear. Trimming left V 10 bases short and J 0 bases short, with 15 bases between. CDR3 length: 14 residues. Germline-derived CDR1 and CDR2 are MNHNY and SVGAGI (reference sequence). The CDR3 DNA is TGTGCCACCTCCCTCCCCGGTTCTAACTATGGCTACACCTTC. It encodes CATSLPGSNYGYTF.

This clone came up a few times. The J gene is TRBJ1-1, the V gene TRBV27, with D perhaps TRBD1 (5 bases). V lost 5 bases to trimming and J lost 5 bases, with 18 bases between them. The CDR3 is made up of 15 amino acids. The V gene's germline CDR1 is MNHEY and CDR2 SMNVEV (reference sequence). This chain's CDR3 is CASSLSRTGGTEAFF. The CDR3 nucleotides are TGTGCCAGCAGTCTCTCTCGGACGGGGGGTACTGAAGCTTTCTTT.

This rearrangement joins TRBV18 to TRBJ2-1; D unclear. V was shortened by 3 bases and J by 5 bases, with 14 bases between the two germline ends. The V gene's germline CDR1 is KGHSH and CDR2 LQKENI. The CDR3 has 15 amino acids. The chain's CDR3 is CASSPLSEYNNEQFF. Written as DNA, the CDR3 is TGTGCCAGCTCACCTCTATCCGAATATAACAATGAGCAGTTCTTC.

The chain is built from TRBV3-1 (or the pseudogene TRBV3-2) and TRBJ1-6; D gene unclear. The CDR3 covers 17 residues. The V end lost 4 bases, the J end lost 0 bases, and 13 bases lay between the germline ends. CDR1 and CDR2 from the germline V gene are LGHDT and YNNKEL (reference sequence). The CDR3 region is CASSPRGQSSYNSPLHF. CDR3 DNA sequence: TGTGCCAGCAGCCCTCGAGGTCAGAGCTCCTATAATTCACCCCTCCACTTT.

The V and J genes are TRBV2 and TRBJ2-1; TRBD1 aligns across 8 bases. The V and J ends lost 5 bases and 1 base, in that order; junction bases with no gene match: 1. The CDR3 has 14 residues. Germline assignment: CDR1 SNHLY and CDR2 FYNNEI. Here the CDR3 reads CASSRQGSYNEQFF. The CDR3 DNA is TGTGCCAGCAGTAGACAGGGGTCCTACAATGAGCAGTTCTTC.

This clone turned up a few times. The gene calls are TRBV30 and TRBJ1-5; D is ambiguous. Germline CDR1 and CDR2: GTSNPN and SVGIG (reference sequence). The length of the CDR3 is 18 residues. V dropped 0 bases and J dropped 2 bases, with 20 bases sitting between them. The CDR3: CAWSVGRILREGNQPQHF. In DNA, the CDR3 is TGTGCCTGGAGTGTAGGGCGAATCCTTAGGGAGGGCAATCAGCCCCAGCATTTT. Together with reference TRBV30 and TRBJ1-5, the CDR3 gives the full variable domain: SQTIHQWPATLVQPVGSPLSLECTVEGTSNPNLYWYRQAAGRGLQLLFYSVGIGQISSEVPQNLSASRPQDRQFILSSKKLLLSDSGFYLCAWSVGRILREGNQPQHFGDGTRLSIL.

The chain's CDR3 is CASSISGQLPNGELFF. The CDR3 nucleotides read TGTGCCAGCAGCATATCTGGTCAACTTCCAAACGGGGAGCTGTTTTTT. The V gene is TRBV7-9, the J gene TRBJ2-2; D remains unclear. The CDR3 runs 16 residues. The germline V and J ends were trimmed by 5 bases and 7 bases, with 20 bases remaining between them. Germline CDR1 reads SEHNR; CDR2 reads FQNEAQ (reference sequence).

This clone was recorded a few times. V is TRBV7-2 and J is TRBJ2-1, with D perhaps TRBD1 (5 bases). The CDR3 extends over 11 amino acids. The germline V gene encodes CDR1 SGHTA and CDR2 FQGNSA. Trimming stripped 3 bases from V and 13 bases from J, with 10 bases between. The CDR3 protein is CASSFQQDQFF. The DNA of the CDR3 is TGTGCCAGCAGCTTCCAACAGGATCAGTTCTTC. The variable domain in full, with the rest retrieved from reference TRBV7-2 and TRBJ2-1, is GAGVSQSPSNKVTEKGKDVELRCDPISGHTALYWYRQSLGQGLEFLIYFQGNSAPDKSGLPSDRFSAERTGGSVSTLTIQRTQQEDSAVYLCASSFQQDQFFGPGTRLTVL.

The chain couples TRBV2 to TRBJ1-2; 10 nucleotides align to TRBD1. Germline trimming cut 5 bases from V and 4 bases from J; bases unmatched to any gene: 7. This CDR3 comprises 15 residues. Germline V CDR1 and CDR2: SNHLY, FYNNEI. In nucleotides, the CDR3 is TGTGCCAGCAGTCCTAAGGGGACAGGGGCCTATGGCTACACCTTC. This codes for CASSPKGTGAYGYTF.

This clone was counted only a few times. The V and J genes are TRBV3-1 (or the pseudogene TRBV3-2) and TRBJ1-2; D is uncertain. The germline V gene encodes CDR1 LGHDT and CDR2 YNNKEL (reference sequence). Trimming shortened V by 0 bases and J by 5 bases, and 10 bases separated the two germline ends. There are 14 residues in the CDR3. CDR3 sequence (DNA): TGTGCCAGCAGCCAAGATCATCGAGGTTATGGCTACACCTTC. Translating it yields CASSQDHRGYGYTF.

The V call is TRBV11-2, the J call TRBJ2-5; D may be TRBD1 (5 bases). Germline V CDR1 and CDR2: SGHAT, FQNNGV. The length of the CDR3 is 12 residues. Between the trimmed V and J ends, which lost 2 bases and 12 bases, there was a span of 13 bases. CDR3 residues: CASSLTRGSKYF. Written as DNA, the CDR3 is TGTGCCAGCAGCTTAACAAGGGGCTCCAAGTACTTC.

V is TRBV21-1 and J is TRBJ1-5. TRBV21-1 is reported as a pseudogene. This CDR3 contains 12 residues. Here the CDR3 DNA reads TGTGCCAGCAGGGTCCTTCACGGGGCCCAGCATTTT. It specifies CASRVLHGAQHF.

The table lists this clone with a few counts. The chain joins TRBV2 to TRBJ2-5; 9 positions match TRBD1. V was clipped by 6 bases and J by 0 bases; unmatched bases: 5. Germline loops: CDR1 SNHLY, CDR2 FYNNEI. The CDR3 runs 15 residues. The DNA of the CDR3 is TGTGCCAGCAGGGGACAGGGCCGGTACCAAGAGACCCAGTACTTC. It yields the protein CASRGQGRYQETQYF.

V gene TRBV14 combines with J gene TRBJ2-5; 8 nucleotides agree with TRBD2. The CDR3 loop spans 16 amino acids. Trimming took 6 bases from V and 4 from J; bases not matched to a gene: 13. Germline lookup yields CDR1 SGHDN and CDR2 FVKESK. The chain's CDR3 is CASSRYGGDLGETQYF. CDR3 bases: TGTGCCAGCAGTCGCTACGGGGGGGACCTTGGAGAGACCCAGTACTTC.

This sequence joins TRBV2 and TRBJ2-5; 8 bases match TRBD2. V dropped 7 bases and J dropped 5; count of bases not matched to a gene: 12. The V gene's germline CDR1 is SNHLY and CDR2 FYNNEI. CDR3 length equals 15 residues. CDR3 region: CASKEPTRGGETQYF. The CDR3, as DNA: TGTGCCAGCAAGGAACCAACTCGGGGGGGTGAGACCCAGTACTTC.

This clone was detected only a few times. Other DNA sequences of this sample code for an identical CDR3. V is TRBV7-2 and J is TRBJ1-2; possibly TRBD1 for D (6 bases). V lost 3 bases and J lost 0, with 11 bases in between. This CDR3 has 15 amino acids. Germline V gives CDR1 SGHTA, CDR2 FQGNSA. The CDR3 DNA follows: TGTGCCAGCAGCTTGACAGGAGGATCTAACTATGGCTACACCTTC. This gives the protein CASSLTGGSNYGYTF.

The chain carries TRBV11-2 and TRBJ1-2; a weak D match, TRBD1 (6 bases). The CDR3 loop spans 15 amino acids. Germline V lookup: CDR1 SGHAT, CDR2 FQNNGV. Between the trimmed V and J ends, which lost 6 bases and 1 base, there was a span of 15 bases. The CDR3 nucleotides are TGTGCCAGCAGGGAGTCATTACAGGGTAACTATGGCTACACCTTC. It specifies CASRESLQGNYGYTF.

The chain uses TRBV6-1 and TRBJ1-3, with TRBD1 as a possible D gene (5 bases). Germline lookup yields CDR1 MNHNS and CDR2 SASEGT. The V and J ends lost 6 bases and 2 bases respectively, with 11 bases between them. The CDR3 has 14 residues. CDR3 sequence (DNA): TGTGCCAGCAGCCCCGGGGGGACTGGAAACACCATATATTTT. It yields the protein CASSPGGTGNTIYF.

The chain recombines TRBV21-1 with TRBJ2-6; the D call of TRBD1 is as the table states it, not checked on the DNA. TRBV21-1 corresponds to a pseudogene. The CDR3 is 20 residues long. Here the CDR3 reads CASILITGTGLIGGANVLTF. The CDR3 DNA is TGTGCCAGCATCCTAATCACCGGGACAGGCTTAATCGGTGGGGCCAACGTCCTGACTTTC.

The CDR3 bases are TGCAGCCCCGGACAGAAGAATGAAAAACTGTTTTTT. It encodes CSPGQKNEKLFF. The rearrangement uses TRBV29-1 and TRBJ1-4; D may be TRBD1 (6 bases). V dropped 8 bases and J dropped 5 bases, with 12 bases sitting between them. CDR1 SQVTM and CDR2 ANQGSEA come from the germline V gene. The CDR3 consists of 12 residues.

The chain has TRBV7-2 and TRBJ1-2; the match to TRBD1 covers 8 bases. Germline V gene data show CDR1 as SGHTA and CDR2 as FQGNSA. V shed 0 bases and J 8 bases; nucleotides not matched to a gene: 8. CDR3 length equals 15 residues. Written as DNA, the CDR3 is TGTGCCAGCAGCTTAGCCCGGACAGGGAGTGGGGGCTACACCTTC. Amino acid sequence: CASSLARTGSGGYTF.

In nucleotides, the CDR3 is TGTGCCAGCGCCCGGGACAGGGTTAGCGAGCAGTACTTC. Its translation is CASARDRVSEQYF. The V call is TRBV11-3, the J call TRBJ2-7; TRBD1 aligns across 9 bases. The CDR3 sequence is 13 residues long. Looked up from germline, CDR1 is SGHNT and CDR2 is YENEEA. Trimming cost V 8 bases and J 6 bases; bases outside gene matches: 8. The entire variable domain, with the rest obtained from reference TRBV11-3 and TRBJ2-7, is as follows: EAGVVQSPRYKIIEKKQPVAFWCNPISGHNTLYWYLQNLGQGPELLIRYENEEAVDDSQLPKDRFSAERLKGVDSTLKIQPAELGDSAVYLCASARDRVSEQYFGPGTRLTVT.